Shown below are 8 T cell receptor beta chains from a single sample sequenced in a study of long-term antiretroviral therapy in people with HIV. Run at survey level, the immunoSEQ assay was version v3.0. Data came from immunoSEQ multiplex PCR; TCRdb stores just in-frame clones and leaves some out. The sample lists 23,000 or so clones; roughly four fifths were seen once. This sample comprised unsorted PBMCs, obtained 0.4 years after starting antiretroviral therapy. The receptors were sampled from a man aged 50-60 years with HIV.

The chain recombines TRBV28 with TRBJ2-1, with 12 nucleotides matching TRBD2. The CDR3 loop spans 16 amino acids. Germline V gives CDR1 MDHEN, CDR2 SYDVKM. V trimming: 4 bases; J trimming: 8 bases; junction bases outside the gene matches: 9. Written as DNA, the CDR3 is TGTGCCAGCAGTTCCCCGGCTAGCGGGGGGGTGGATGAGCAGTTCTTC. Protein product: CASSSPASGGVDEQFF.

The chain carries TRBV10-3 and TRBJ1-1, with D hard to call. Trimming removed 3 bases at V and 4 bases at J, with 9 bases between. The CDR3 is 13 amino acids. Per the germline V gene, CDR1 is ENHRY and CDR2 is SYGVKD. The CDR3 bases are TGTGCCATCAGTGACTCGCAGAGCACTGAAGCTTTCTTT. Protein: CAISDSQSTEAFF.

This clone has just a few counts. V usage is TRBV7-2 and J usage is TRBJ1-2, with D unresolved. Germline CDR1 and CDR2: SGHTA and FQGNSA. V was clipped by 0 bases and J by 0 bases, with 5 bases between them. The CDR3 contains 14 residues. This chain's CDR3 is CASSLARANYGYTF. The CDR3 DNA reads as TGTGCCAGCAGCTTAGCAAGAGCTAACTATGGCTACACCTTC. Together with reference TRBV7-2 and TRBJ1-2, the CDR3 gives the full variable domain: GAGVSQSPSNKVTEKGKDVELRCDPISGHTALYWYRQSLGQGLEFLIYFQGNSAPDKSGLPSDRFSAERTGGSVSTLTIQRTQQEDSAVYLCASSLARANYGYTFGSGTRLTVV.

This chain connects TRBV7-2 to TRBJ2-1; D gene unclear. Germline CDR1 SGHTA, CDR2 FQGNSA. Trimming removed 5 bases at V and 6 bases at J, with 5 bases between. The CDR3 is 11 amino acids. Here the CDR3 DNA reads TGTGCCAGCAGCGGGCGCAATGAGCAGTTCTTC. The encoded protein is CASSGRNEQFF.

The chain links TRBV2 to TRBJ1-6, with D tentatively TRBD1 (6 bases). Germline V gives CDR1 SNHLY, CDR2 FYNNEI. V lost 7 bases and J lost 0, with 10 bases in between. The CDR3 extends over 15 amino acids. CDR3 DNA: TGTGCCAGCATGGACAGCAGCTCCTATAATTCACCCCTCCACTTT. Its translation: CASMDSSSYNSPLHF.

J is TRBJ2-4 and V is TRBV4-3; D ambiguous. V was cut by 4 bases and J by 3 bases, with 7 bases left in between. CDR1 and CDR2 (germline): LGHNA, YSLEER. The CDR3 is made up of 13 amino acids. CDR3 loop: CASSPSSKNIQYF. Here the CDR3 DNA reads TGCGCCAGCAGCCCCAGTAGCAAAAACATTCAGTACTTC.

The CDR3 is CASSKEPTGGTEAFF. In nucleotides, the CDR3 is TGTGCCAGCAGCAAAGAGCCTACAGGGGGCACTGAAGCTTTCTTT. V is TRBV21-1 and J is TRBJ1-1; the table names TRBD1, a call not compared with the DNA. TRBV21-1 is labeled a pseudogene. The CDR3 extends over 15 amino acids.

In nucleotides, the CDR3 is TGTGCCAGCAGAAGGGTACCCCCAGGGGTAGAGACCCAGTACTTC. It encodes CASRRVPPGVETQYF. The chain uses TRBV5-4 and TRBJ2-5; possibly TRBD1 for D (6 bases). V lost 5 bases and J 4 bases, leaving 18 bases between the germline ends. CDR1 is SGHNT and CDR2 is YYREEE in the germline V gene (reference sequence). This CDR3 comprises 15 residues.